The 15 T cell receptor beta chains below were found in one sample sequenced in a study of neurological immune-mediated disorders. TCRdb recomputed calls from the 5' RACE reads with MiXCR, one row per CDR3 protein. Of around 33,000 distinct CDR3 sequences listed, less than 8.5% are singletons. The specimen sequenced was PBMCs. All receptors derive from a woman between 40 and 55 years old in good health.

This clonotype was detected ten times or more. The chain combines TRBV20-1 with TRBJ2-3; 8 nucleotides line up with TRBD2. CDR1 is DFQATT, CDR2 SNEGSKA, per germline (reference sequence). The trim removed 5 bases at V and 5 bases at J, leaving 9 bases unmatched. The CDR3 is 14 amino acids. The CDR3 protein is CSAPPARGGDTQYF. In DNA form, the CDR3 reads TGCAGTGCTCCTCCGGCCCGGGGGGGAGATACGCAGTATTTT.

The sample holds many counts of this clonotype. CDR3 nucleotide sequence: TGCGCCAGCAGCTCCGGGACAGGGGGCAGTGACAATGAGCAGTTCTTC. It is translated as CASSSGTGGSDNEQFF. The J gene is TRBJ2-1, the V gene TRBV5-1, with 12 bases that match TRBD1. With 3 bases clipped from V and 5 bases from J, the junction kept 6 bases outside the gene matches. Germline V gene sequence: CDR1 SGHRS, CDR2 YFSETQ. This CDR3 region has 16 residues. The variable domain in full, with the rest retrieved from reference TRBV5-1 and TRBJ2-1, is KAGVTQTPRYLIKTRGQQVTLSCSPISGHRSVSWYQQTPGQGLQFLFEYFSETQRNKGNFPGRFSGRQFSNSRSEMNVSTLELGDSALYLCASSSGTGGSDNEQFFGPGTRLTVL.

This clonotype was found many times. The chain couples TRBV9 to TRBJ1-1; no firm D call. CDR3 length equals 14 residues. The germline gives CDR1 SGDLS, CDR2 YYNGEE. Trimming pared 0 bases from V and 0 bases from J, leaving 6 bases between. As DNA, the CDR3 is TGTGCCAGCAGCGTAGGAGTTGTGAACACTGAAGCTTTCTTT. The encoded protein is CASSVGVVNTEAFF. Complete variable domain (other parts from reference TRBV9 and TRBJ1-1): DSGVTQTPKHLITATGQRVTLRCSPRSGDLSVYWYQQSLDQGLQFLIQYYNGEERAKGNILERFSAQQFPDLHSELNLSSLELGDSALYFCASSVGVVNTEAFFGQGTRLTVV.

This clonotype appeared many times. This chain links TRBV10-3 with TRBJ2-2, with D unresolved. This CDR3 spans 11 amino acids. V dropped 10 bases and J dropped 5 bases, with 8 bases sitting between them. CDR1 and CDR2 (germline): ENHRY, SYGVKD. CDR3 region: CATARTGELFF. The CDR3 DNA reads as TGTGCCACCGCCCGGACCGGGGAGCTGTTTTTT.

This clonotype was observed at least ten times. This chain connects TRBV7-2 to TRBJ2-3; possible D gene TRBD2, 7 bases. V was shortened by 4 bases and J by 13 bases, with 18 bases between the two germline ends. CDR1 SGHTA and CDR2 FQGNSA come from the germline V gene. The CDR3 has 13 amino acids. CDR3 region: CASSSKTQGGEYF. In nucleotides, the CDR3 is TGTGCCAGCAGCTCTAAAACACAGGGAGGGGAGTATTTT.

This clonotype was seen many times. This chain joins TRBV27 and TRBJ2-7, with 7 bases fitting TRBD1. V lost 7 bases, J lost 6 bases, and 18 bases stayed unmatched. The germline V gene has CDR1 MNHEY and CDR2 SMNVEV (reference sequence). The CDR3 contains 16 residues. The CDR3 nucleotides are TGTGCCAGCACCAAATACGGTCGGGACAGCATAGGCGAGCAGTACTTC. It is translated as CASTKYGRDSIGEQYF.

This clonotype was detected many times. The chain employs TRBV27 and TRBJ2-7, with D uncertain. The V end lost 2 bases, the J end lost 7 bases, and 0 bases lay between the germline ends. Per germline, CDR1 MNHEY and CDR2 SMNVEV (reference sequence). This CDR3 has 9 residues. CDR3 nucleotides: TGTGCCAGCAGTTTAGAGCAGTACTTC. This encodes CASSLEQYF.

This clonotype occurred many times. The genes are TRBV20-1 and TRBJ1-2, with 8 bases aligning to TRBD1. CDR3 size: 14 residues. V lost 3 bases and J lost 5; bases outside the gene matches: 8. Germline V lookup: CDR1 DFQATT, CDR2 SNEGSKA (reference sequence). CDR3 coding DNA: TGCAGTGCTAGCTCCGGGACAGGAGCTTATGGCTACACCTTC. This codes for CSASSGTGAYGYTF.

This clonotype appeared many times. This sequence joins TRBV20-1 and TRBJ2-7; a weak D match, TRBD2 (7 bases). The V and J ends lost 0 bases and 1 base respectively, with 16 bases between them. Germline V lookup: CDR1 DFQATT, CDR2 SNEGSKA (reference sequence). This CDR3 contains 16 residues. In DNA form, the CDR3 reads TGCAGTGCTAGAGATTTTGGCAGGGGAGGGTCCTACGAGCAGTACTTC. As protein: CSARDFGRGGSYEQYF.

This clonotype was found many times. V is TRBV6-1 and J is TRBJ2-1; 7 bases match TRBD1. The CDR3 is 12 residues long. V was clipped by 5 bases and J by 10 bases; unmatched bases: 5. The germline V gene has CDR1 MNHNS and CDR2 SASEGT. The CDR3, as DNA: TGTGCCAGCAGTCCTACAGGGGTAGAGCAGTTCTTC. Translating gives CASSPTGVEQFF.

This clonotype was seen many times. The chain employs TRBV30 and TRBJ1-5; 9 nucleotides agree with TRBD1. This CDR3 has 14 residues. The junction had 8 bases not matched to a gene; V was cut back by 3 bases and J by 8 bases. Looked up from germline, CDR1 is GTSNPN and CDR2 is SVGIG (reference sequence). CDR3 loop: CAWSPGQGSEPQHF. In DNA form, the CDR3 reads TGTGCCTGGAGCCCGGGACAGGGTAGCGAGCCCCAGCATTTT. Full variable domain (outside the CDR3, taken from reference TRBV30 and TRBJ1-5): SQTIHQWPATLVQPVGSPLSLECTVEGTSNPNLYWYRQAAGRGLQLLFYSVGIGQISSEVPQNLSASRPQDRQFILSSKKLLLSDSGFYLCAWSPGQGSEPQHFGDGTRLSIL.

Ten or more counts support this clonotype. The gene calls are TRBV21-1 and TRBJ2-7. TRBV21-1 is marked as a pseudogene. CDR3 length equals 14 residues. CDR3 in amino acids: CASSKPHHSYEQYV. The CDR3 nucleotides are TGTGCCAGCAGCAAACCCCACCACTCCTACGAGCAGTACGTC.

This clonotype occurred many times. The chain combines TRBV20-1 with TRBJ1-5; the D gene is possibly TRBD1 (5 bases). The germline gives CDR1 DFQATT, CDR2 SNEGSKA (reference sequence). V was shortened by 6 bases and J by 2 bases, with 17 bases between the two germline ends. The length of the CDR3 is 15 residues. CDR3 amino acids: CSASYGGRGNQPQHF. CDR3 in DNA: TGCAGTGCATCCTACGGGGGTCGGGGCAATCAGCCCCAGCATTTT.

This clonotype occurred many times. The rearrangement uses TRBV5-1 and TRBJ1-2, with TRBD1 matching over 10 bases. Trimming at V came to 5 bases and at J to 7 bases, leaving 11 bases not matched to a gene. The CDR3 contains 15 residues. CDR1 is SGHRS, CDR2 YFSETQ, per germline. The CDR3 is CASRYTRDRGGGYTF. The CDR3 coding sequence is TGCGCCAGCAGGTATACCCGGGACAGGGGAGGTGGCTACACCTTC.

This clonotype was detected many times. The chain is built from TRBV4-1 and TRBJ1-1; D remains ambiguous. The V gene lost 1 base and the J gene lost 9 bases, with 6 bases spanning the gap. This CDR3 has 11 residues. Per the germline V gene, CDR1 is MGHRA and CDR2 is YSYEKL. The CDR3: CASSQASKAFF. The CDR3 bases are TGCGCCAGCAGCCAAGCATCTAAAGCTTTCTTT.